This TCR beta chain was retrieved from a study of tumor-infiltrating lymphocytes in primary liver carcinoma. Overall study results and limits: The study found a significantly higher top-250-clone fraction in tumors than in blood (p = 0.039).

Each 20-30 mg portion of unsorted bulk tissue served as the source for co-extraction of RNA and DNA. V was cut by 5 bases and J by 2 bases, with 13 bases left in between. In germline, CDR1 is MDHEN, CDR2 SYDVKM. This CDR3 is built from 14 residues. As regards this clonotype: Its antigen is not known. A much bigger clone sits one base away, suggesting this may be a read error.

Using a constant-region primer together with ProtoScript II reverse transcriptase, TCR beta cDNA was made from roughly 540 ng of total RNA. Three nested multiplex PCR rounds, a slightly modified ARM-PCR, produced the libraries for TCR beta. Running around 9 cycles apiece, the first two PCR rounds relied on TRBV1-TRBV30 forward primers together with a C-beta reverse primer. From the multiplex PCR reads, TCRdb called clonotypes with MiXCR, one entry per CDR3 protein. The sample holds 60,000 to 90,000 distinct CDR3 sequences, almost 70% seen once. The origin of this receptor is a man aged 35 to 55 with primary liver carcinoma and hepatitis B virus infection. Sequenced input: liver tumor tissue from sampling region 4. Specified subset: tumor region T4, right-lateral pole. This sequence joins TRBV28 and TRBJ2-7; D is unclear. The CDR3 nucleotides read TGTGCCAGCAGTCCCCACCGGTTAGCCTACGAGCAGTACTTC. Its translation is CASSPHRLAYEQYF.